This TCR beta chain was recorded in a study of T cells after posttransplantation cyclophosphamide. As for this clone: Its antigen is not known.

Treatment was busulfan-fludarabine conditioning, a marrow graft, and cyclophosphamide on days +3 and +4. V shed 0 bases and J 5 bases; nucleotides not matched to a gene: 14. The CDR3 is made up of 18 amino acids. From germline, CDR1 is LGHNA and CDR2 YNFKEQ. Profiled with immunoSEQ multiplex PCR; TCRdb holds only in-frame clones, not every one. The table lists some 3,300 clones, roughly 80% of them singletons. Study results and caveats: Recipient CMV seropositivity and CMV reactivation strongly tracked TRB clonality. Blood and skin or GI T cell repertoires showed limited TRB overlap. Donor-recipient repertoire similarity was low at 1-2 months, rising over year one.

The rearrangement uses TRBV4-2 and TRBJ1-1; 8 bases agree with TRBD1. This receptor was taken from a male patient aged 60-69 years who received an allogeneic stem cell transplant from a related donor and was CMV-positive. Some T cells may arise from the graft donor. The source was PBMCs, collected 150 to 200 days after allogeneic stem cell transplant with posttransplant cyclophosphamide. Written as DNA, the CDR3 is TGTGCCAGCAGCCAAGATCGGAGGGCAGGGGGCAGGGGGACTGAAGCTTTCTTT. It is translated as CASSQDRRAGGRGTEAFF.